The next 23 T cell receptor beta chains were all read from a single sample in a study of blood T cell repertoires in COVID-19 (TCRdb year 2020). The library was produced with the immunoSEQ multiplex PCR assay. The table was pulled from immuneACCESS by TCRdb, which kept in-frame rearrangements only. Such tables lose some clones; where checked, under half of the loss comes from unresolved V genes, and the rest has no known cause. Recorded for this sample are some 390,000 clones; roughly 90% of them occurred a single time. The ten largest clones take up less than 2% of the sample. The sequenced sample consisted of PBMCs or T cells enriched from blood (not recorded which). Every receptor here comes from a woman younger than 45 who had recovered from COVID-19.

V and J are TRBV6-5 and TRBJ1-4, with 10 positions matching TRBD1. V shed 6 bases, J shed 5 bases, and the junction held 6 bases outside the gene matches. CDR1 and CDR2 from the germline V gene are MNHEY and SVGAGI. CDR3 length equals 15 residues. This CDR3 is CASSRQGAQNEKLFF. CDR3 DNA sequence: TGTGCCAGCAGCCGACAGGGGGCTCAAAATGAAAAACTGTTTTTT.

The chain recombines TRBV24-1 with TRBJ2-1; TRBD2 aligns across 11 bases. Germline CDR1 and CDR2: KGHDR and SFDVKD. The trim removed 5 bases at V and 6 bases at J, leaving 11 bases unmatched. The CDR3 runs 17 residues. The CDR3: CATSGGAGTSGSNEQFF. The CDR3 nucleotides read TGTGCCACCAGTGGCGGGGCCGGGACTAGCGGCTCCAATGAGCAGTTCTTC.

To note about this clone: The sample carries other DNA sequences with the same CDR3. CDR3 residues: CASSLDGGTDTQYF. The DNA of the CDR3 is TGTGCCAGCAGCTTGGACGGAGGGACAGATACGCAGTATTTT. The gene calls are TRBV5-4 and TRBJ2-3; D may be TRBD2 (6 bases). Germline V gives CDR1 SGHNT, CDR2 YYREEE (reference sequence). This CDR3 is built from 14 residues. V lost 0 bases to trimming and J lost 3 bases, with 8 bases between them. The full variable domain, rest sourced from reference TRBV5-4 and TRBJ2-3, is ETGVTQSPTHLIKTRGQQVTLRCSSQSGHNTVSWYQQALGQGPQFIFQYYREEENGRGNFPPRFSGLQFPNYSSELNVNALELDDSALYLCASSLDGGTDTQYFGPGTRLTVL.

This chain joins TRBV4-1 and TRBJ2-7; TRBD1 agrees at 8 bases. V dropped 2 bases and J dropped 3; count of bases not matched to a gene: 3. CDR1 and CDR2 (germline): MGHRA, YSYEKL. The CDR3 extends over 14 amino acids. The CDR3 nucleotides read TGCGCCAGCAGCCAACAGGGGGCGAGCTACGAGCAGTACTTC. Its translation: CASSQQGASYEQYF.

The rearrangement joins TRBV14 to TRBJ1-2, with D possibly matching TRBD1 (5 bases). Germline CDR1 SGHDN, CDR2 FVKESK. The CDR3 extends over 13 amino acids. Deletions cut 1 base from V and 8 bases from J, with 11 bases between. CDR3: CASSQVRESGYTF. CDR3 DNA sequence: TGTGCCAGCAGCCAAGTCAGGGAAAGCGGCTACACCTTC.

V is TRBV6-2 or TRBV6-3 and J is TRBJ1-5, with a possible D match to TRBD1 (5 bases). CDR1 is MNHEY, CDR2 SVGEGT, per germline. The CDR3 has 14 amino acids. The germline V and J ends were trimmed by 5 bases and 3 bases, with 11 bases remaining between them. The CDR3 DNA sequence: TGTGCCAGCAGTGTCGGGGGGTACAATCAGCCCCAGCATTTT. Translating it yields CASSVGGYNQPQHF.

The chain joins TRBV19 to TRBJ2-7; D may be TRBD2 (5 bases). Germline CDR1 reads LNHDA; CDR2 reads SQIVND (reference sequence). V gave up 5 bases and J gave up 1 base, with 9 bases separating them. CDR3 size: 13 residues. This CDR3 reads CASSFRGSYEQYF. The DNA of the CDR3 is TGTGCCAGTAGTTTTAGAGGGTCCTACGAGCAGTACTTC.

This clone has more than one count but fewer than ten. The V gene is TRBV6-5, the J gene TRBJ1-2; unclear D gene. In germline, CDR1 is MNHEY, CDR2 SVGAGI. This CDR3 spans 15 amino acids. V lost 5 bases to trimming and J lost 4 bases, with 17 bases between them. CDR3 sequence (DNA): TGTGCCAGCAGTCCTACGGAGCAGCTCCTCTATGGCTACACCTTC. As protein: CASSPTEQLLYGYTF.

V gene TRBV6-1 combines with J gene TRBJ2-5, with TRBD1 matching over 8 bases. CDR3 size: 16 residues. V trimming: 3 bases; J trimming: 5 bases; junction bases outside the gene matches: 11. Germline CDR1 MNHNS, CDR2 SASEGT. Here the CDR3 reads CASSDPDRDSIETQYF. As DNA, the CDR3 is TGTGCCAGCAGTGACCCGGACAGGGACTCGATCGAGACCCAGTACTTC.

The genes are TRBV6-4 and TRBJ2-2; no definite D call. Deletions cut 5 bases from V and 4 bases from J, with 11 bases between. Germline lookup yields CDR1 MRHNA and CDR2 SNTAGT. This CDR3 contains 14 residues. The CDR3 DNA reads as TGTGCCAGCAGTTATAGTAGCTTCACCGGGGAGCTGTTTTTT. Amino acid sequence: CASSYSSFTGELFF.

The CDR3 loop is CASSFSGTWDEQYF. CDR3 sequence (DNA): TGCGCCAGCAGCTTTTCAGGGACTTGGGACGAGCAGTACTTC. The chain carries TRBV5-1 and TRBJ2-7, with D possibly matching TRBD2 (6 bases). The CDR3 totals 14 residues. CDR1 is SGHRS, CDR2 YFSETQ, per germline. Trimming pared 2 bases from V and 5 bases from J, leaving 14 bases between.

The genes are TRBV5-4 and TRBJ1-2; D ambiguous. CDR1 SGHNT and CDR2 YYREEE come from the germline V gene (reference sequence). V lost 0 bases and J 5 bases, leaving 11 bases between the germline ends. The CDR3 loop spans 14 amino acids. This CDR3 reads CASSLGQAVYGYTF. For the CDR3, the DNA is TGTGCCAGCAGCTTGGGGCAGGCAGTATATGGCTACACCTTC.

The chain links TRBV11-3 to TRBJ2-3, with 7 bases that match TRBD2. The CDR3 has 15 amino acids. CDR1 is SGHNT and CDR2 is YENEEA in the germline V gene. Trimming removed 1 base from V and 4 bases from J; junction bases left unmatched: 5. The CDR3 sequence: CASSLGGLGSDTQYF. CDR3 nucleotide sequence: TGTGCCAGCAGCTTAGGTGGACTAGGATCAGATACGCAGTATTTT.

This sequence joins TRBV24-1 and TRBJ2-1; 7 nucleotides match TRBD2. The CDR3 is 16 residues long. Germline lookup yields CDR1 KGHDR and CDR2 SFDVKD. V lost 4 bases to trimming and J lost 3 bases; unmatched junction nucleotides: 8. As DNA, the CDR3 is TGTGCCACCAGTGACCTATCCGGGACTAACTACAATGAGCAGTTCTTC. Translation: CATSDLSGTNYNEQFF.

The chain has TRBV7-9 and TRBJ1-1, with no clear D. V lost 3 bases and J lost 0, with 5 bases in between. The CDR3 sequence is 13 residues long. The germline V gene has CDR1 SEHNR and CDR2 FQNEAQ (reference sequence). The CDR3 here is CASSFELNTEAFF. CDR3 coding DNA: TGTGCCAGCAGCTTTGAGTTGAACACTGAAGCTTTCTTT.

This chain joins TRBV3-1 (or the pseudogene TRBV3-2) and TRBJ1-1; unclear D gene. This CDR3 is 14 amino acids long. Trimming pared 4 bases from V and 0 bases from J, leaving 9 bases between. Germline V lookup: CDR1 LGHDT, CDR2 YNNKEL (reference sequence). The DNA for the CDR3 is TGTGCCAGCAGCCCAACAGAACTGAACACTGAAGCTTTCTTT. Translated: CASSPTELNTEAFF.

This chain uses TRBV12-3 or TRBV12-4 with TRBJ2-7, with unresolved D. This CDR3 is 13 amino acids long. The V end lost 2 bases, the J end lost 4 bases, and 9 bases lay between the germline ends. As DNA, the CDR3 is TGTGCCAGCAGTTTACTCCACAATTACGAGCAGTACTTC. It encodes CASSLLHNYEQYF.

This chain's CDR3 is CASSVTSGSSYEQYF. CDR3 sequence (DNA): TGTGCCAGCAGCGTAACTAGCGGGTCCTCCTACGAGCAGTACTTC. The rearrangement joins TRBV7-2 to TRBJ2-7; 9 bases align to TRBD2. This CDR3 is built from 15 residues. V dropped 5 bases and J dropped 0; count of bases not matched to a gene: 5. Germline lookup yields CDR1 SGHTA and CDR2 FQGNSA.

The chain is built from TRBV6-5 and TRBJ1-1; 7 nucleotides line up with TRBD1. Germline CDR1 MNHEY, CDR2 SVGAGI. Trimming cost V 8 bases and J 4 bases; bases outside gene matches: 7. The length of the CDR3 is 13 residues. CDR3 nucleotide sequence: TGTGCCAGCGGGGACAGTTTAAGCACTGAAGCTTTCTTT. Translation gives CASGDSLSTEAFF.

The rearrangement links TRBV24-1 to TRBJ2-7; TRBD1 matches at 7 bases. The V segment lost 4 bases and the J segment 3 bases; nucleotides outside the gene matches: 8. The germline V gene encodes CDR1 KGHDR and CDR2 SFDVKD. The CDR3 is made up of 15 amino acids. This chain's CDR3 is CATSDPGTEFYEQYF. The CDR3 bases are TGTGCCACCAGTGACCCCGGGACAGAGTTCTACGAGCAGTACTTC.

V usage is TRBV9 and J usage is TRBJ2-1, with D possibly being TRBD2 (5 bases). The CDR3 is made up of 15 amino acids. Germline values: CDR1 SGDLS, CDR2 YYNGEE. V was cut by 3 bases and J by 1 base, with 11 bases left in between. The CDR3, as DNA: TGTGCCAGCAGCGCTAGGACTGCATCCTACAATGAGCAGTTCTTC. Protein: CASSARTASYNEQFF.

This clone was recorded only once. CDR3 region: CAGGDSADEQFF. The CDR3 bases are TGTGCCGGGGGGGATAGCGCGGATGAGCAGTTCTTC. This chain links TRBV28 with TRBJ2-1, with 7 bases matching TRBD2. The V and J ends lost 11 bases and 8 bases, in that order; junction bases with no gene match: 9. The germline V gene has CDR1 MDHEN and CDR2 SYDVKM. The CDR3 has 12 amino acids.

V gene TRBV30 combines with J gene TRBJ1-5; no clear D gene. Trimming took 4 bases from V and 5 from J, leaving 12 bases between them. Germline CDR1 GTSNPN, CDR2 SVGIG (reference sequence). The CDR3 covers 13 residues. The CDR3 coding sequence is TGTGCCTGGACGAGTAATATCGATCAGCCCCAGCATTTT. Translation: CAWTSNIDQPQHF.